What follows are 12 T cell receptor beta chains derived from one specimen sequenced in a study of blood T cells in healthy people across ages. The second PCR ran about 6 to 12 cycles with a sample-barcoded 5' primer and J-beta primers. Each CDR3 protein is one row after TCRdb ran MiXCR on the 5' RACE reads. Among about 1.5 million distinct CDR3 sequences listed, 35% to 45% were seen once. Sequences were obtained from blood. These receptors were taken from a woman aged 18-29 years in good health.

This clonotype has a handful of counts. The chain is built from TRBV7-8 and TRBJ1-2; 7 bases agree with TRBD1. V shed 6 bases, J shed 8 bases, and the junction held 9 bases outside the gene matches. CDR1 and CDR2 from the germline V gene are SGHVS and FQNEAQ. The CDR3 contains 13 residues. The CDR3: CASSSTGHRGYTF. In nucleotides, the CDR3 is TGTGCCAGCAGTTCGACAGGGCATCGGGGCTACACCTTC.

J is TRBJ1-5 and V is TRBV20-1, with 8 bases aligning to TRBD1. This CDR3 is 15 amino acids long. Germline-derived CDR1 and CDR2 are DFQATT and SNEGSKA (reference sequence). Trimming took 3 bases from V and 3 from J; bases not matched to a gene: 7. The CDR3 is CSASRATGDNQPQHF. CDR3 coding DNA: TGCAGTGCTAGTCGGGCGACAGGGGACAATCAGCCCCAGCATTTT.

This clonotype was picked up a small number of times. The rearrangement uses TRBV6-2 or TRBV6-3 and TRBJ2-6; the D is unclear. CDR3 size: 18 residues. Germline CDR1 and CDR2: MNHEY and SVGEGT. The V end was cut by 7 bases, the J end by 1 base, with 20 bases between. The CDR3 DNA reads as TGTGCCAGCAACCCGGAACGGGTGGCTGTATCTGGGGCCAACGTCCTGACTTTC. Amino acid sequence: CASNPERVAVSGANVLTF.

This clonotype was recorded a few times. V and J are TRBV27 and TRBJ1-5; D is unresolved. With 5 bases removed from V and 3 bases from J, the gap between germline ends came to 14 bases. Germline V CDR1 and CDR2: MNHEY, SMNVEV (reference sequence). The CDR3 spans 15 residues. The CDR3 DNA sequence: TGTGCCAGCAGTACCTCCCGGACGGACAATCAGCCCCAGCATTTT. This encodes CASSTSRTDNQPQHF.

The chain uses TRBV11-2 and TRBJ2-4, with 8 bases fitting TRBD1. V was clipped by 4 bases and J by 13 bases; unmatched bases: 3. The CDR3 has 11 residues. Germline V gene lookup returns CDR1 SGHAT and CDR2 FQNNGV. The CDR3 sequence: CASSYTGGQYF. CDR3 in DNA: TGTGCCAGCAGCTACACAGGGGGGCAGTACTTC.

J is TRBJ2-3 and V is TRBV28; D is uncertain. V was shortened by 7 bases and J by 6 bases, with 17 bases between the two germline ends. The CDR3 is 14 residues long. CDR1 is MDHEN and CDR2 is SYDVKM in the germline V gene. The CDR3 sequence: CASKTPQVEDTQYF. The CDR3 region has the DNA TGTGCCAGCAAAACCCCTCAGGTGGAGGATACGCAGTATTTT.

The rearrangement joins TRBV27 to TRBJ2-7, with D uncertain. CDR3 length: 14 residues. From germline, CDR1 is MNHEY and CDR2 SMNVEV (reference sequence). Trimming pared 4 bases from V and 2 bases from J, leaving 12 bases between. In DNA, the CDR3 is TGTGCCAGCAGTTGGTCGTCAGGTCCCTACGAGCAGTACTTC. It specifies CASSWSSGPYEQYF.

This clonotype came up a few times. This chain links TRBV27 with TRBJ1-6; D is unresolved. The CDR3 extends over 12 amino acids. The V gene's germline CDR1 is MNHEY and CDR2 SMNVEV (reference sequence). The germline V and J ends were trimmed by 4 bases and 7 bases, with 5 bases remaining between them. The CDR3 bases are TGTGCCAGCAGTTACACGAATTCACCCCTCCACTTT. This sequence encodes CASSYTNSPLHF.

The CDR3 loop reads CASSSVDGDYGYTF. CDR3 DNA: TGTGCCAGCAGTTCCGTAGACGGAGACTATGGCTACACCTTC. The V call is TRBV12-3 or TRBV12-4, the J call TRBJ1-2; D remains ambiguous. The CDR3 has 14 residues. Trimming removed 4 bases at V and 3 bases at J, with 12 bases between.

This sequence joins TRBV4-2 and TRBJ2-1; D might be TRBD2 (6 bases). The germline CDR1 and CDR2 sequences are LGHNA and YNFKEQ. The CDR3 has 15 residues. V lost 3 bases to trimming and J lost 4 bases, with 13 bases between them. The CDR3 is CASSHSTAGYNEQFF. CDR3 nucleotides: TGTGCCAGCAGCCACTCTACCGCGGGGTACAATGAGCAGTTCTTC.

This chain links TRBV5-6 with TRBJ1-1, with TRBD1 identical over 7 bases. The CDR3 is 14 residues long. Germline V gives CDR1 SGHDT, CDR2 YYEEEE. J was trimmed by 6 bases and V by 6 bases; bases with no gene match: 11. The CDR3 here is CASIETGTDAEAFF. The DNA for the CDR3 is TGTGCCAGCATTGAAACGGGGACAGACGCTGAAGCTTTCTTT.

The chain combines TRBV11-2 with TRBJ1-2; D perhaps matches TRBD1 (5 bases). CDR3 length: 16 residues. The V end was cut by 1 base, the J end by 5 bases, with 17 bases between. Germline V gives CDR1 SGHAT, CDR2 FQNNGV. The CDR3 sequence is CASSLVGEAGRYGYTF. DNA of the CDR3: TGTGCCAGCAGCTTAGTAGGGGAAGCAGGGAGATATGGCTACACCTTC.